The 10 T cell receptor beta chains presented below share a single source sample, sequenced in a study of vaccination effects on CD4 cells after COVID-19. Under the ViraFEST assay, PBMC were stimulated with viral peptide pools so that antigen-specific CD4+ T cells expanded. Sequencing was performed afterwards. On roughly day 10 of culture, CD4+ T cells were separated out. Two doses of BNT162b2 or mRNA-1273 vaccine were administered to participants. These receptors have no known antigen. Measured with immunoSEQ multiplex PCR; TCRdb has only the in-frame clones, and not every one. The sample has tens of thousands of clones; over 70% are singletons. The sample here was CD4+ T cells from PBMCs cultured with HCoV-229E spike peptides, taken after COVID-19 vaccination. The receptors were gathered from a human donor who received a COVID-19 vaccine.

The CDR3 loop reads CASSQVGGLAGGKEQFF. In DNA form, the CDR3 reads TGTGCCAGCAGCCAAGTAGGGGGACTAGCGGGAGGTAAGGAGCAGTTCTTC. The chain links TRBV3-1 (or the pseudogene TRBV3-2) to TRBJ2-1; 15 positions agree with TRBD2. The CDR3 is made up of 17 amino acids. CDR1 and CDR2 from the germline V gene are LGHDT and YNNKEL (reference sequence). V shed 1 base, J shed 10 bases, and the junction held 8 bases outside the gene matches.

The J gene is TRBJ1-1, the V gene TRBV6-5; D remains ambiguous. The ends were cut back, 0 bases at V and 3 bases at J, with 11 bases in the middle. CDR1 is MNHEY and CDR2 is SVGAGI in the germline V gene. This CDR3 spans 15 amino acids. This CDR3 is CASSYSDSADTEAFF. CDR3 DNA sequence: TGTGCCAGCAGTTACTCGGATTCTGCGGACACTGAAGCTTTCTTT.

The V gene is TRBV6-5, the J gene TRBJ2-3; 10 bases line up with TRBD2. The CDR3 spans 16 residues. The J segment lost 1 base and the V segment lost 0 bases, leaving 1 base of the junction unmatched. Germline loops: CDR1 MNHEY, CDR2 SVGAGI. This CDR3 reads CASSYSSGRGTDTQYF. The CDR3 DNA sequence: TGTGCCAGCAGTTACTCGAGCGGGAGGGGCACAGATACGCAGTATTTT.

The chain couples TRBV24-1 to TRBJ2-5, with D possibly matching TRBD1 (6 bases). In germline, CDR1 is KGHDR, CDR2 SFDVKD. This CDR3 has 16 amino acids. V gave up 3 bases and J gave up 1 base, with 14 bases separating them. The CDR3 spells CATSDPRDTSQETQYF. The CDR3 DNA sequence: TGTGCCACCAGTGATCCTCGGGACACGTCCCAAGAGACCCAGTACTTC.

The CDR3 loop reads CASSLSDRLGGYTF. The CDR3 bases are TGTGCCAGCAGTTTATCGGACAGGCTCGGTGGCTACACCTTC. The J gene is TRBJ1-2, the V gene TRBV27; TRBD1 matches at 7 bases. Germline V lookup: CDR1 MNHEY, CDR2 SMNVEV (reference sequence). Trimming cost V 0 bases and J 7 bases; bases outside gene matches: 5. The CDR3 has 14 amino acids.

The chain uses TRBV9 and TRBJ1-5; D is uncertain. Germline-derived CDR1 and CDR2 are SGDLS and YYNGEE. The CDR3 length is 15 residues. V lost 0 bases to trimming and J lost 3 bases, with 10 bases between them. The CDR3 DNA reads as TGTGCCAGCAGCGTAGATAAGGGCTCCAATCAGCCCCAGCATTTT. Protein sequence: CASSVDKGSNQPQHF.

The J gene is TRBJ2-2, the V gene TRBV19, with 12 positions matching TRBD2. The junction had 7 bases not matched to a gene; V was cut back by 6 bases and J by 5 bases. This CDR3 region has 16 residues. The germline gives CDR1 LNHDA, CDR2 SQIVND (reference sequence). The CDR3 protein is CASRPPGTSGTGELFF. CDR3 sequence (DNA): TGTGCCAGTAGGCCTCCCGGGACTAGCGGGACCGGGGAGCTGTTTTTT.

CDR3 sequence: CASSVGAGTGFGETQYF. The CDR3 DNA follows: TGTGCCAGCAGCGTAGGGGCTGGGACAGGTTTTGGGGAGACCCAGTACTTC. This sequence joins TRBV7-7 and TRBJ2-5; 8 bases align to TRBD1. From germline, CDR1 is SSHAT and CDR2 FNYEAQ (reference sequence). Losses at the gene ends were 5 bases for V and 5 bases for J; bases not matched to a gene: 16. The CDR3 totals 17 residues.

The rearrangement uses TRBV2 and TRBJ2-3; D is possibly TRBD2 (5 bases). Trimming took off 7 bases at V and 0 bases at J, with 17 bases between the two ends. This CDR3 has 16 amino acids. CDR1 SNHLY and CDR2 FYNNEI come from the germline V gene. CDR3 in DNA: TGTGCCAGCAAGTTGTCGGCGGGTTCAAGCACAGATACGCAGTATTTT. Amino acids: CASKLSAGSSTDTQYF.

The gene calls are TRBV6-5 and TRBJ2-3, with D possibly matching TRBD2 (6 bases). The CDR3 contains 15 residues. CDR1 and CDR2 from the germline V gene are MNHEY and SVGAGI. The V end was cut by 9 bases, the J end by 0 bases, with 16 bases between. CDR3 sequence: CASPRRARSTDTQYF. CDR3 in DNA: TGTGCCAGTCCCCGGAGGGCCAGAAGCACAGATACGCAGTATTTT.